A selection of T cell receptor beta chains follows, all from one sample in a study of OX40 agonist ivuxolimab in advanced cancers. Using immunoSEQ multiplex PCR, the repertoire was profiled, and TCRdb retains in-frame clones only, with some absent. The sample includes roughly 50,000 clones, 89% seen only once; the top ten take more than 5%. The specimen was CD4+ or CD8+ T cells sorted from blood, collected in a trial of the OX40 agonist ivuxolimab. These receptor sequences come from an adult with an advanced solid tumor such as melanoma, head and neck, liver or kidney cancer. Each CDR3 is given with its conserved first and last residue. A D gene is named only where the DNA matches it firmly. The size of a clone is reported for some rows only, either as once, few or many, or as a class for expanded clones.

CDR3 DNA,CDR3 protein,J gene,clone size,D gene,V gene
TGTGCCAGCAGTTTTACCCCTCTATTGGGCTACACCTTC,CASSFTPLLGYTF,TRBJ1-2,NA,NA,TRBV28
TGCGCCAGCAGCCAAGCCCCCGGGGGCGTCTCCTATAATTCACCCCTCCACTTT,CASSQAPGGVSYNSPLHF,TRBJ1-6,NA,NA,TRBV4-1
TGTGCCAGCAGCCCTCCAGGTGCGGGAGATGGCAATGAGCAGTTCTTC,CASSPPGAGDGNEQFF,TRBJ2-1,NA,TRBD2,TRBV28
TGTGCCAGCAGTTCACAGATCACGAATGAAAAACTGTTTTTT,CASSSQITNEKLFF,TRBJ1-4,NA,NA,TRBV27
TGTGCCAGCAGTCTGGGGGGTAATGAGCAGTTCTTC,CASSLGGNEQFF,TRBJ2-1,NA,NA,TRBV14
TGTGCCAGCAGTTATAGCGAGAGCTTGTACAATGAGCAGTTCTTC,CASSYSESLYNEQFF,TRBJ2-1,NA,NA,TRBV6-5
TGCGCCAGCAGCCAAGACAGGGGGCTTTCACCCCTCCACTTT,CASSQDRGLSPLHF,TRBJ1-6,NA,TRBD1,TRBV4-1
TGTGCCAGCAGAGCGGGACAGATGAACACTGAAGCTTTCTTT,CASRAGQMNTEAFF,TRBJ1-1,NA,TRBD1,TRBV2
TGTGCCAGCAGCGTAGGGGTTGCGACTCCTTGGCAGTTCTTC,CASSVGVATPWQFF,TRBJ2-1,NA,NA,TRBV9
TGTGCCAGCAGCAAACTGCCAGCGGGGGGGTTGGAGACCCAGTACTTC,CASSKLPAGGLETQYF,TRBJ2-5,NA,NA,TRBV21-1
TGTGCCAGCAGTGAAGGGACAAGCACAGATACGCAGTATTTT,CASSEGTSTDTQYF,TRBJ2-3,once,NA,TRBV2
TGTGCCAGCAGCCGTCTGGGGGGAAGCACAGATACGCAGTATTTT,CASSRLGGSTDTQYF,TRBJ2-3,NA,NA,TRBV11-2
TGTGCCAGCAGCTTAGGACCCTATCTTTACACCTTC,CASSLGPYLYTF,TRBJ1-2,NA,NA,TRBV7-2
TGTGCCAGCAGTAACAGAGAAGCTTTCTTT,CASSNREAFF,TRBJ1-1,NA,NA,TRBV28
TGTGCCAGCAGCTCGACTAGCGGAAAGTACTTC,CASSSTSGKYF,TRBJ2-7,NA,TRBD2,TRBV7-6
TGCGCCAGCAGCCTCCAAACTGGGGGATTTAATGAAAAACTGTTTTTT,CASSLQTGGFNEKLFF,TRBJ1-4,NA,NA,TRBV4-3
TGTGCCAGCAGCTTAGGGACAGGGGGCTTCGCTGAAGCTTTCTTT,CASSLGTGGFAEAFF,TRBJ1-1,NA,TRBD1,TRBV13